Listed here is a single T cell receptor (beta chain). Generated by immunoSEQ multiplex PCR, the TCRdb table keeps only in-frame clones and is missing some. This sample has some 50,000 clones, with roughly 90% found just once. Germline V gene lookup returns CDR1 LGHNA and CDR2 YSLEER. The CDR3 is 18 residues long. V was pared by 0 bases and J by 5 bases, with 9 bases of the junction left unmatched. The sample is drawn from a study of T cell changes during pregnancy in multiple sclerosis. Sample: CD8+ T cells from peripheral blood mononuclear cells, taken in the second trimester of pregnancy. This clonotype was sampled from a female donor with multiple sclerosis, enrolled in a pregnancy study. The chain carries TRBV4-3 and TRBJ2-7, with TRBD2 matching 14 bases. DNA for the CDR3: TGCGCCAGCAGCCAAGACGCGACTAGCGGGGGGGCCCAGAACGAGCAGTACTTC. It yields the protein CASSQDATSGGAQNEQYF.